This TCR beta chain was identified during a study of PD-L1 blockade in urothelial cancer. Across the study: Patients commenced intravenous atezolizumab, 1,200 mg every 3 weeks, in 2014. Blood was subjected to analysis at 3 weeks (second dose) and 6 weeks following treatment start.

Synthetic templates analogous to TCR were spiked into all PCRs individually. Only in-frame clones appear in the TCRdb table, and some are missing; sequencing was by immunoSEQ multiplex PCR. This sample has about 84,000 clones; roughly 80% occur once, and the top ten carry 9.5%. V was clipped by 7 bases and J by 1 base; unmatched bases: 7. Germline V gene data show CDR1 as LNHDA and CDR2 as SQIVND (reference sequence). This CDR3 has 15 amino acids. Sequencing used PBMCs, obtained around atezolizumab (anti-PD-L1) treatment. This chain connects TRBV19 to TRBJ1-1; 9 nucleotides match TRBD1. The TCR sequence derives from a man aged 65 to 79 with urothelial cancer. CDR3 residues: CASTRDRATNTEAFF. As DNA, the CDR3 is TGTGCCAGTACCCGGGACAGGGCAACGAACACTGAAGCTTTCTTT.